These 9 T cell receptor beta chains were sequenced from one sample in a study of T-cell reconstitution after alpha-beta-depleted transplantation in children. For TCRbeta, the library was prepared with unique molecular identifiers. TCRdb re-called the PCR reads with MiXCR, one entry per CDR3 protein. This table has about 29,000 distinct CDR3 sequences, 6.3% appearing once. Material: PBMCs, mostly from graft donor cells, obtained 180 days after TCRalphabeta/CD19-depleted stem cell transplant. The receptors here all came from a male patient under 18 who had a stem cell transplant for acute myeloid leukemia, so the T cells may come from the graft donor.

This clonotype came up many times. A single base separates this from a much larger clone, so it may be a read error. The V and J genes are TRBV3-1 and TRBJ1-2; unclear D gene. Germline CDR1 reads LGHDT; CDR2 reads YNNKEL (reference sequence). The V gene lost 1 base and the J gene lost 6 bases, with 3 bases spanning the gap. The CDR3 has 11 amino acids. The CDR3 DNA follows: TGTGCCAGCAGCCAAGGGGATGGCTACACCTTC. This sequence encodes CASSQGDGYTF.

V usage is TRBV20-1 and J usage is TRBJ2-7; D call uncertain. The CDR3 length is 16 residues. V was shortened by 1 base and J by 4 bases, with 20 bases between the two germline ends. The germline CDR1 and CDR2 sequences are DFQATT and SNEGSKA (reference sequence). CDR3 sequence (DNA): TGCAGTGCTAGAGGAGGACGGACGACCGTCTTATACGAGCAGTACTTC. Translation gives CSARGGRTTVLYEQYF.

This clonotype was recorded at least ten times. The genes are TRBV24-1 and TRBJ2-1; TRBD2 matches at 16 bases. Germline CDR1 KGHDR, CDR2 SFDVKD. V lost 4 bases and J lost 7; bases outside the gene matches: 6. CDR3 length equals 17 residues. The CDR3 bases are TGTGCCACCAGTGAGTCGGGACTAGCGGGAGGGCCAAATGAGCAGTTCTTC. It encodes CATSESGLAGGPNEQFF.

In this sample, this clonotype turned up many times. Here the CDR3 reads CASSRGQRQETQYF. CDR3 DNA sequence: TGTGCCAGCTCACGCGGACAGAGACAAGAGACCCAGTACTTC. This sequence joins TRBV18 and TRBJ2-5, with D maybe TRBD1 (6 bases). V was cut by 4 bases and J by 2 bases, with 11 bases left in between. The CDR3 covers 14 residues. CDR1 is KGHSH, CDR2 LQKENI, per germline.

This clonotype was recorded many times. V gene TRBV5-1 combines with J gene TRBJ1-2; no reliable D call. The V end was cut by 5 bases, the J end by 5 bases, with 16 bases between. The germline CDR1 and CDR2 sequences are SGHRS and YFSETQ. The CDR3 totals 14 residues. The CDR3 nucleotides are TGCGCCAGCAGTTCCGGACGGGTCAAATATGGCTACACCTTC. This sequence encodes CASSSGRVKYGYTF.

Ten or more counts support this clonotype. The gene calls are TRBV7-3 and TRBJ1-1; 7 positions agree with TRBD1. CDR1 and CDR2 from the germline V gene are SGHTA and FQGTGA. The V segment lost 5 bases and the J segment 3 bases; nucleotides outside the gene matches: 3. The length of the CDR3 is 13 residues. CDR3 in DNA: TGTGCCAGCAGCCCAACAGGGGACACTGAAGCTTTCTTT. Amino acids: CASSPTGDTEAFF.

In this sample, this clonotype turned up many times. The chain joins TRBV12-3 or TRBV12-4 to TRBJ2-3; 7 bases agree with TRBD2. This CDR3 region has 12 residues. The J segment lost 15 bases and the V segment lost 3 bases, leaving 9 bases of the junction unmatched. CDR3 nucleotides: TGTGCCAGCAGTTTTAATGGGAGGGAGGCATATTTT. Encoded protein: CASSFNGREAYF.

Many counts were recorded for this clonotype. The chain links TRBV5-1 to TRBJ2-5; no definite D call. Germline V gene sequence: CDR1 SGHRS, CDR2 YFSETQ. V was clipped by 0 bases and J by 5 bases, with 11 bases between them. The CDR3 has 14 amino acids. Here the CDR3 DNA reads TGCGCCAGCAGCTTGGGAAGTGCGCGGGAGACCCAGTACTTC. Residues: CASSLGSARETQYF.

This clonotype was detected ten times or more. V is TRBV5-1 and J is TRBJ2-2; the D gene is possibly TRBD2 (5 bases). CDR3 length: 14 amino acids. Trimming cost V 3 bases and J 4 bases, with 10 bases left between them. Germline lookup yields CDR1 SGHRS and CDR2 YFSETQ. This CDR3 reads CASSWPGFTGELFF. CDR3 bases: TGCGCCAGCAGCTGGCCGGGGTTCACCGGGGAGCTGTTTTTT.